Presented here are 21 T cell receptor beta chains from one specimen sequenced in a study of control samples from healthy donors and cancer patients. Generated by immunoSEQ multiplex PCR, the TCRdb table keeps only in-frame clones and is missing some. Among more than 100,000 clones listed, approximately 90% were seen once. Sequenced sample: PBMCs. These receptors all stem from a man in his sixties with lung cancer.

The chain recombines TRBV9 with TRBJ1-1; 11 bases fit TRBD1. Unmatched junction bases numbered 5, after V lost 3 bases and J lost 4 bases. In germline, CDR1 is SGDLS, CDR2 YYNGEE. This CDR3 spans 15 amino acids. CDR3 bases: TGTGCCAGCAGCGCTTGGGGACAGGGGGGCACTGAAGCTTTCTTT. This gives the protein CASSAWGQGGTEAFF.

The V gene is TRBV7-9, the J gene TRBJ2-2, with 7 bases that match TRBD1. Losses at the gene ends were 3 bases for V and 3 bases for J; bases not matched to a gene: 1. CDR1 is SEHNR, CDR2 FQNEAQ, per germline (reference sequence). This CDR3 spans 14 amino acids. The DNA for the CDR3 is TGTGCCAGCAGCTTTGGGACAGACACCGGGGAGCTGTTTTTT. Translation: CASSFGTDTGELFF.

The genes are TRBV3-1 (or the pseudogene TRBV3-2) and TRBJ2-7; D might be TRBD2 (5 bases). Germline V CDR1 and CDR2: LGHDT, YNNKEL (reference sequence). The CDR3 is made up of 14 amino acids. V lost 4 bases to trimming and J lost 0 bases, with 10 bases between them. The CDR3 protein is CASSRRGSSYEQYF. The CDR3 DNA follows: TGTGCCAGCAGCCGGAGAGGGAGCTCCTACGAGCAGTACTTC.

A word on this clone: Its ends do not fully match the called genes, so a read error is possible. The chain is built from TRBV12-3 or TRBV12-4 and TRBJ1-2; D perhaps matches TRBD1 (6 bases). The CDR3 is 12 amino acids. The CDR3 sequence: CASGFGGGQSLF. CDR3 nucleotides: TGTGCCAGCGGCTTCGGGGGCGGACAGTCCTTGTTC.

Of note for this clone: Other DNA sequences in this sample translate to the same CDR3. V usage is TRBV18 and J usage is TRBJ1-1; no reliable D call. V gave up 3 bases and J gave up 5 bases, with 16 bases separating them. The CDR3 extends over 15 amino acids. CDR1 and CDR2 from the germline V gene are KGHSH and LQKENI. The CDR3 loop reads CASSPPGGLGTEAFF. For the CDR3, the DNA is TGTGCCAGCTCACCCCCGGGAGGTTTAGGAACTGAAGCTTTCTTT.

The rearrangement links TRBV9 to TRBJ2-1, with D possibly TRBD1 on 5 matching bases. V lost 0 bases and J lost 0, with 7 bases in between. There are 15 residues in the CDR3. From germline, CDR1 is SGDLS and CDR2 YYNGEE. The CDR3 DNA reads TGTGCCAGCAGCGTAGACAGGTCCTCCTACAATGAGCAGTTCTTC. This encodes CASSVDRSSYNEQFF.

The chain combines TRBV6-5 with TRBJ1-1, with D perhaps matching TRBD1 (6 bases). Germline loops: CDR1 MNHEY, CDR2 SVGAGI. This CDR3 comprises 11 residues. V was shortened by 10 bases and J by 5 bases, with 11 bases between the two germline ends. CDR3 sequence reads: CATRQVTEAFF. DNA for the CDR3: TGTGCCACCCGACAGGTAACTGAAGCTTTCTTT.

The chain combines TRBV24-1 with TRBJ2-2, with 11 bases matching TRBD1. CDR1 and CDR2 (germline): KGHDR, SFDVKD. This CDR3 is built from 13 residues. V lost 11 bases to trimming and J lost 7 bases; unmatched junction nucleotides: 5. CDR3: CAIGQGAVGELFF. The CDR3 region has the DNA TGTGCCATAGGACAGGGGGCTGTCGGGGAGCTGTTTTTT.

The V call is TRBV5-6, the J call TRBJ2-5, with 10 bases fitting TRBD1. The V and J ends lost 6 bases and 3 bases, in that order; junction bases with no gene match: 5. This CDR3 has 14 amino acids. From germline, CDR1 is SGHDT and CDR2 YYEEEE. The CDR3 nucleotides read TGTGCCAGCATCCAGACAGGGGGCGAAGAGACCCAGTACTTC. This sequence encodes CASIQTGGEETQYF.

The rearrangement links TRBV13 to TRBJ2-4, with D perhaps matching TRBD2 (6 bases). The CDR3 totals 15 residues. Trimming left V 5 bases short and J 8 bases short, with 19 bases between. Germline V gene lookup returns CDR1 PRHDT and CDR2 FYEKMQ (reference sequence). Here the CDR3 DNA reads TGTGCCAGCAGCGGGGGGAGGCAGTGGGGAGACATTCAGTACTTC. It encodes CASSGGRQWGDIQYF.

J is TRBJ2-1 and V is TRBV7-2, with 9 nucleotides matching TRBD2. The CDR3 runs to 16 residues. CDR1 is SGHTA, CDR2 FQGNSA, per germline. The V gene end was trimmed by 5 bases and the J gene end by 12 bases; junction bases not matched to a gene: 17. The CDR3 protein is CASSRPGTSLTRGQFF. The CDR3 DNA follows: TGTGCCAGCAGCCGCCCCGGGACTAGCCTTACACGGGGGCAGTTCTTC.

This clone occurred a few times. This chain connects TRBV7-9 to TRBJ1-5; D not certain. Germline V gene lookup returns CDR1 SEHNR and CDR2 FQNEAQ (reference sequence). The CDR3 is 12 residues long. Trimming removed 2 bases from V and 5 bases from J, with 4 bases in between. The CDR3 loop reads CASSLNHQPQHF. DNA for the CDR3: TGTGCCAGCAGCTTAAACCATCAGCCCCAGCATTTT.

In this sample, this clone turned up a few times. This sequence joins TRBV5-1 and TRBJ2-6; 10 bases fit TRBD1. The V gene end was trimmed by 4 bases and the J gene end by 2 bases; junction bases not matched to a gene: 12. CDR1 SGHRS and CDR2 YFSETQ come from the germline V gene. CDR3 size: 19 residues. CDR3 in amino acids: CASSPDPRDRGTGANVLTF. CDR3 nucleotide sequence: TGCGCCAGCAGCCCGGACCCCAGGGACAGGGGTACTGGGGCCAACGTCCTGACTTTC.

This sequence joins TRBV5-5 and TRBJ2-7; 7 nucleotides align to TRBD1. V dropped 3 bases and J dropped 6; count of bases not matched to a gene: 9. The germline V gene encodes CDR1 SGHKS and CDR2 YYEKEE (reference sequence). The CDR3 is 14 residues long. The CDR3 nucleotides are TGTGCCAGCAGCTCCCGGGACAGTGGATTCGAGCAGTACTTC. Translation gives CASSSRDSGFEQYF. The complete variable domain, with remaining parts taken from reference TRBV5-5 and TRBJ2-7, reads DAGVTQSPTHLIKTRGQQVTLRCSPISGHKSVSWYQQVLGQGPQFIFQYYEKEERGRGNFPDRFSARQFPNYSSELNVNALLLGDSALYLCASSSRDSGFEQYFGPGTRLTVT.

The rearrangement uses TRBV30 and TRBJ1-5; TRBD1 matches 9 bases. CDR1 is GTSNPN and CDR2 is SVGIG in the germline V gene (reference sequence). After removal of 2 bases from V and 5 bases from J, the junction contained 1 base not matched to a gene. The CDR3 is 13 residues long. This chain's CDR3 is CAWSTGGDQPQHF. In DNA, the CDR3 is TGTGCCTGGAGTACAGGGGGCGATCAGCCCCAGCATTTT.

The CDR3 nucleotides are TGTGCCAGCAGTGAATCAGCGGGGGCGAACACTGAAGCTTTCTTT. This gives the protein CASSESAGANTEAFF. The chain is built from TRBV2 and TRBJ1-1; TRBD1 is a possible D gene (6 bases). This CDR3 is 15 amino acids long. V lost 2 bases and J 1 base, leaving 11 bases between the germline ends. CDR1 is SNHLY, CDR2 FYNNEI, per germline.

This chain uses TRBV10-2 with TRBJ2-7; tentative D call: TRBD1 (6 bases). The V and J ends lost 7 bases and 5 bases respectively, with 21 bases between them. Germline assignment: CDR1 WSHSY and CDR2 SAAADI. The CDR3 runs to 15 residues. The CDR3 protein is CASNLDRSNANEQYV. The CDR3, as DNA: TGCGCCAGCAACCTCGACAGGTCGAATGCGAACGAGCAGTACGTC.

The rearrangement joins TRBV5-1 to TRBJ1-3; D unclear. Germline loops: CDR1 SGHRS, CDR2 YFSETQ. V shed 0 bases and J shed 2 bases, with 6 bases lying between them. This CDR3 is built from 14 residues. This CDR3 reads CASSLEWTGNTIYF. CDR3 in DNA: TGCGCCAGCAGCTTGGAGTGGACTGGAAACACCATATATTTT. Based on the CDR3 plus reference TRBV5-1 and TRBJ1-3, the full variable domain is KAGVTQTPRYLIKTRGQQVTLSCSPISGHRSVSWYQQTPGQGLQFLFEYFSETQRNKGNFPGRFSGRQFSNSRSEMNVSTLELGDSALYLCASSLEWTGNTIYFGEGSWLTVV.

In DNA, the CDR3 is TGTGCCACCATCTTACACCCCAGGGGCACTGAAGCTTTCTTT. It yields the protein CATILHPRGTEAFF. The chain has TRBV24-1 and TRBJ1-1; D is possibly TRBD1 (6 bases). Germline lookup yields CDR1 KGHDR and CDR2 SFDVKD. Trimming left V 8 bases short and J 4 bases short, with 16 bases between. The CDR3 is 14 residues long.

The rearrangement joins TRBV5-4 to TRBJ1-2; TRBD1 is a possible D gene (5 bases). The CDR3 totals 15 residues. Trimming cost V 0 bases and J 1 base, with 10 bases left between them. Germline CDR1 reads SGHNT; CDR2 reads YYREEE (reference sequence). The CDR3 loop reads CASSLALDSNYGYTF. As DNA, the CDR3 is TGTGCCAGCAGCTTGGCCCTAGACAGTAACTATGGCTACACCTTC. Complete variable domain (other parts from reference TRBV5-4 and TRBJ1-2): ETGVTQSPTHLIKTRGQQVTLRCSSQSGHNTVSWYQQALGQGPQFIFQYYREEENGRGNFPPRFSGLQFPNYSSELNVNALELDDSALYLCASSLALDSNYGYTFGSGTRLTVV.

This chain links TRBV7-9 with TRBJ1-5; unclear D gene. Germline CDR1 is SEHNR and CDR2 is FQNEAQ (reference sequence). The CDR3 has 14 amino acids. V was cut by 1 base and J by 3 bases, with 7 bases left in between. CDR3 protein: CASSLVGTNQPQHF. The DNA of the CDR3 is TGTGCCAGCAGCTTAGTGGGAACCAATCAGCCCCAGCATTTT. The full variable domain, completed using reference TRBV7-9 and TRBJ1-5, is DTGVSQNPRHKITKRGQNVTFRCDPISEHNRLYWYRQTLGQGPEFLTYFQNEAQLEKSRLLSDRFSAERPKGSFSTLEIQRTEQGDSAMYLCASSLVGTNQPQHFGDGTRLSIL.